The sequence of this TCR beta chain was determined in a study of human T cells and chemical hapten exposure. General study results and limits: Relative to controls, expanded TCRs formed significantly more large CDR3 similarity clusters.

This clonotype came up a few times. Its antigen is undetermined. Time point denoted: pre-sensitization, week 0. Noted treatment: therapeutic diphenylcyclopropenone sensitization with weekly scalp DPC. Blood sampling preceded each patch test application. MiXCR, applied by TCRdb to the RACE reads, yields one record per CDR3 protein. The sample carries about 300,000 distinct CDR3 sequences, around 5% recorded once. V lost 0 bases and J lost 8, with 13 bases in between. The germline CDR1 and CDR2 sequences are SGDLS and YYNGEE. There are 14 residues in the CDR3. The TCR originated in a woman younger than 30 with alopecia areata. Some clones in this sample may be carry-over from other donors' samples. The chain links TRBV9 to TRBJ2-3; perhaps TRBD2 as D (6 bases). The sample in question was whole blood, obtained in connection with sensitization to the hapten diphenylcyclopropenone (DPC). CDR3 in DNA: TGTGCCAGCAGCGTAGTTGGGACTCGCTCTACGCAGTATTTT. This gives the protein CASSVVGTRSTQYF.